This is a list of T cell receptor beta chains from one sample in a study of shared clonotypes between healthy human individuals. Produced via immunoSEQ multiplex PCR; TCRdb's table is partial and in-frame only. This sample has roughly 1.5 million clones, with about 98% found just once. The sample consisted of naive CD4+ T cells sorted from blood. These TCRs come from a man aged 30-40 years in good health. CDR3s include the opening cysteine and the closing phenylalanine or tryptophan. Each record gives: J gene, D gene, CDR3 length, clone size, V gene, CDR3 DNA, CDR3 protein. The D gene is left open where the match is weak. Clone size is not always given. Where it is, it says once, few, many or a class for expanded clones.

TRBJ2-7 | TRBD1 | 12 | - | TRBV29-1 | TGCAGCGTTGTGGGGACAGAATACGAGCAGTACTTC | CSVVGTEYEQYF
TRBJ2-1 | - | 11 | - | TRBV20-1 | TGCAGTGCTAGGGAAGTTGATGAGCAGTTCTTC | CSAREVDEQFF
TRBJ2-4 | - | 14 | - | TRBV18 | TGTGCCAGCTCACCTTCGTATGCCAAAAACATTCAGTACTTC | CASSPSYAKNIQYF
TRBJ2-7 | TRBD2 | 13 | - | TRBV6-1 | TGTGCCAGCAGACTAGCGGGCGCCTACGAGCAGTACTTC | CASRLAGAYEQYF
TRBJ2-7 | - | 15 | - | TRBV5-1 | TGCGCCAGCAGCTTGGTGGGTGTCGGTTCCTACGAGCAGTACTTC | CASSLVGVGSYEQYF
TRBJ2-7 | - | 16 | - | TRBV4-1 | TGCGCCAGCAGCCAAGATGGTCCGGAGTCCATCGGCGAGCAGTACTTC | CASSQDGPESIGEQYF
TRBJ1-1 | - | 15 | - | TRBV5-1 | TGCGCCAGCAGCTCGGAACCACAGAGGAACACTGAAGCTTTCTTT | CASSSEPQRNTEAFF
TRBJ2-1 | TRBD1 | 15 | - | TRBV2 | TGTGCCAGCAGTTCCGGGACAGGGACCTACAATGAGCAGTTCTTC | CASSSGTGTYNEQFF
TRBJ1-1 | - | 14 | - | TRBV5-1 | TGCGCCAGCAGCTTGGTCACGGGGAACACTGAAGCTTTCTTT | CASSLVTGNTEAFF
TRBJ2-3 | - | 12 | - | TRBV25-1 | TGTGCCAGCAGTGAATCGGGATACCCCACCGTATTT | CASSESGYPTVF
TRBJ2-6 | TRBD1 | 16 | - | TRBV29-1 | TGCAGCGTGTCGGGACAGGCCAATACTGGGGCCAACGTCCTGACTTTC | CSVSGQANTGANVLTF
TRBJ2-7 | - | 14 | - | TRBV30 | TGTGCCTGGAGTGTATCCCAGAACACCTACGAGCAGTACTTC | CAWSVSQNTYEQYF
TRBJ1-1 | TRBD1 | 15 | - | TRBV27 | TGTGCCAGCAGTAAGATTACAGGGGTGAACACTGAAGCTTTCTTT | CASSKITGVNTEAFF
TRBJ2-3 | TRBD2 | 13 | - | TRBV29-1 | TGCAGCGTACTAGCGGGGGGGACAGATACGCAGTATTTT | CSVLAGGTDTQYF
TRBJ2-2 | - | 16 | - | TRBV28 | TGTGCCAGCAAGCCTACCGGGGCAGGGCTCACCGGGGAGCTGTTTTTT | CASKPTGAGLTGELFF
TRBJ2-7 | - | 13 | - | TRBV5-4 | TGTGCCAGCAGCGCAGGACAATCCTACGAGCAGTACTTC | CASSAGQSYEQYF
TRBJ2-1 | TRBD1 | 18 | - | TRBV25-1 | TGTGCCAGCACGCCTGGATCGAGGGGACAGGGGAGCAGGAATGAGCAGTTCTTC | CASTPGSRGQGSRNEQFF
TRBJ1-1 | - | 15 | once | TRBV7-3 | TGTGCCAGCAGCTTACAAGGACTGATGAACACTGAAGCTTTCTTT | CASSLQGLMNTEAFF
TRBJ2-4 | TRBD2 | 15 | - | TRBV5-3 | TGTGCCAGAAGCTTGGTAGCGGGAGTCGGAAACATTCAGTACTTC | CARSLVAGVGNIQYF
TRBJ2-1 | TRBD2 | 16 | - | TRBV5-1 | TGCGCCAGCAGTGTTGCAACTAGCGCCCTATACAATGAGCAGTTCTTC | CASSVATSALYNEQFF
TRBJ2-2 | TRBD2 | 15 | - | TRBV9 | TGTGCCAGCAGCGTAACTAGCGGGAGTGCCGGGGAGCTGTTTTTT | CASSVTSGSAGELFF
TRBJ2-3 | - | 15 | - | TRBV28 | TGTGCCAGCAGTCCACCAGGGGCTAGCACAGATACGCAGTATTTT | CASSPPGASTDTQYF
TRBJ2-2 | - | 15 | - | TRBV28 | TGTGCCAGCAGATTAGGGGGAGGTCTACCCGGGGAGCTGTTTTTT | CASRLGGGLPGELFF
TRBJ1-2 | - | 13 | - | TRBV4-2 | TGTGCCAGCGGACGCGGTGCTGACTATGGCTACACCTTC | CASGRGADYGYTF
TRBJ2-1 | - | 16 | - | TRBV11-2 | TGTGCCAGCAGCTCCCGGGCCGTCTTGGGGGTGAATGAGCAGTTCTTC | CASSSRAVLGVNEQFF
TRBJ2-7 | - | 12 | few | TRBV2 | TGTGCCAGCAGATACGTCACCTACGAGCAGTACTTC | CASRYVTYEQYF
TRBJ2-2 | - | 14 | - | TRBV19 | TGTGCCACCCAGTCCGGGGCGAACACCGGGGAGCTGTTTTTT | CATQSGANTGELFF
TRBJ2-3 | TRBD2 | 17 | - | TRBV10-3 | TGTGCCATCAGTGAACGGGGACTAGCGGGGAGCACAGATACGCAGTATTTT | CAISERGLAGSTDTQYF
TRBJ2-2 | - | 14 | - | TRBV18 | TGTGCCAGCTCCCGTGACCGGCGCACCGGGGAGCTGTTTTTT | CASSRDRRTGELFF
TRBJ2-2 | TRBD2 | 16 | - | TRBV11-2 | TGTGCCAGCAGCTTAAAAGCGGGAGTGGACACCGGGGAGCTGTTTTTT | CASSLKAGVDTGELFF
TRBJ2-1 | TRBD1 | 17 | - | TRBV7-2 | TGTGCCAGCAGCCTAAGGTGGGGACAGGGAGGCGAAAATGAGCAGTTCTTC | CASSLRWGQGGENEQFF
TRBJ2-5 | - | 19 | - | TRBV18 | TGTGCCAGCTCACCTAGTAATCTCCGAGGGCTAAGTTCTACAGAGACCCAGTACTTC | CASSPSNLRGLSSTETQYF
TRBJ2-1 | TRBD2 | 15 | - | TRBV5-1 | TGCGCCAGCAGCAAACTAGCGGGAGAGATGGATGAGCAGTTCTTC | CASSKLAGEMDEQFF
TRBJ2-5 | - | 14 | - | TRBV18 | TGTGCCAGCTCAAGTTCTGGGGGGCAAGAGACCCAGTACTTC | CASSSSGGQETQYF
TRBJ2-5 | - | 17 | - | TRBV6-1 | TGTGCCAGCAGTGAAGCCCCGGGGGGCCCGTACCAAGAGACCCAGTACTTC | CASSEAPGGPYQETQYF
TRBJ2-1 | - | 15 | - | TRBV6-1 | TGTGCCAGCAGTGAAGTAGGTCAGGTAGGATTGGATCGGTTCTTC | CASSEVGQVGLDRFF
TRBJ2-4 | - | 16 | - | TRBV18 | TGTGCCAGCTCACCACAAAGCTCTCTAGCCAAAAACATTCAGTACTTC | CASSPQSSLAKNIQYF
TRBJ2-7 | - | 16 | - | TRBV5-3 | TGTGCCAGAAGCCCCTCGCTATGTGAGGGCAACTACGAGCAGTACTTC | CARSPSLCEGNYEQYF
TRBJ1-2 | - | 13 | - | TRBV27 | TGTGCCAGCGCGAACAAGGTCGGTTCTGGCTACACCTTC | CASANKVGSGYTF
TRBJ2-7 | - | 13 | - | TRBV5-4 | TGTGCCAGCAGGCAATGGACAGCAGTCGAGCAGTACTTC | CASRQWTAVEQYF
TRBJ2-5 | - | 14 | - | TRBV5-4 | TGTGCCAGCAGCCCACCCGGGGATCAAGAGACCCAGTACTTC | CASSPPGDQETQYF
TRBJ2-3 | - | 14 | - | TRBV11-2 | TGTGCCAGCAGCCCTGGAATCGGCACAGATACGCAGTATTTT | CASSPGIGTDTQYF
TRBJ2-1 | - | 16 | - | TRBV9 | TGTGCCAGCAGCGTAGGGGGGCGACTCGAGGACAATGAGCAGTTCTTC | CASSVGGRLEDNEQFF
TRBJ1-5 | - | 16 | - | TRBV28 | TGTGCCAGCAGCTACGTTTGGGCGGAGGGCAATCAGCCCCAGCATTTT | CASSYVWAEGNQPQHF
TRBJ1-5 | - | 14 | - | TRBV1 | TGCACCAGCAGCCAAGATCGCAGGGGTAAGCCCCAGCATTTT | CTSSQDRRGKPQHF
TRBJ2-1 | TRBD2 | 17 | - | TRBV5-1 | TGCGCCAGCAGCTTGGGACTAGCGGGGCTCTCCTACAATGAGCAGTTCTTC | CASSLGLAGLSYNEQFF
TRBJ1-5 | - | 18 | - | TRBV28 | TGTGCCAGCAGTTTCCCTCGAGGTCGACTGGCACCCAAATGGCCCCAGCATTTT | CASSFPRGRLAPKWPQHF
TRBJ1-2 | TRBD1 | 14 | once | TRBV5-3 | TGTGCCAGAAGCTGCGGGACAGGTCCCTATGGCTACACCTTC | CARSCGTGPYGYTF
TRBJ2-2 | - | 14 | - | TRBV6-5 | TGTGCCAGTGAGACTAGTTTCCAGACCGGGGAGCTGTTTTTT | CASETSFQTGELFF
TRBJ2-2 | - | 15 | - | TRBV9 | TGTGCCAGCAGCGTAGATAACCAGAACACCGGGGAGCTGTTTTTT | CASSVDNQNTGELFF
TRBJ2-1 | TRBD2 | 15 | - | TRBV4-1 | TGCGCCAGCAGCCCCGTGTGGGCGGGAGGAGGTGAGCAGTTCTTC | CASSPVWAGGGEQFF
TRBJ2-7 | TRBD1 | 14 | - | TRBV5-1 | TGCGCCAGCAGCTTGGATCAGGGGGTATACGAGCAGTACTTC | CASSLDQGVYEQYF
TRBJ2-1 | TRBD2 | 14 | - | TRBV6-1 | TGTGCCAGCAGTGCCAGTCTAGCGGACAATGAGCAGTTCTTC | CASSASLADNEQFF
TRBJ2-7 | - | 15 | - | TRBV7-9 | TGTGCCAGCAGCTCTTATGCGGGGGCGTTCTACGAGCAGTACTTC | CASSSYAGAFYEQYF